Following are 9 T cell receptor beta chains from one sample sequenced in a study of tumor and adjacent non-tumor tissue in lung cancer. The library came from three nested PCR rounds adapted from ARM-PCR protocols. MiXCR, run by TCRdb on the multiplex PCR reads, gives a single entry per CDR3 protein. The repertoire holds about 200,000 distinct CDR3 sequences, with about 71% as singletons. This sample's RNA came from whole unsorted tissue. Input material: lung tumor tissue. The receptor set was obtained from a man in his 60s with non-small cell lung cancer.

This clonotype has only one observation. The rearrangement links TRBV4-2 to TRBJ1-2; tentative D call: TRBD1 (5 bases). The CDR3 runs 16 residues. Trimming stripped 7 bases from V and 6 bases from J, with 24 bases between. CDR1 is LGHNA and CDR2 is YNFKEQ in the germline V gene. CDR3 residues: CASNPPAGTYGDGYTF. The DNA for the CDR3 is TGTGCCAGCAACCCCCCTGCGGGGACGTATGGGGATGGCTACACCTTC.

The chain combines TRBV10-3 with TRBJ1-5, with D uncertain. Germline V lookup: CDR1 ENHRY, CDR2 SYGVKD. This CDR3 spans 13 amino acids. Trimming cost V 3 bases and J 7 bases, with 10 bases left between them. CDR3 bases: TGTGCCATCAGTGACGTGGGAGGACAGCCCCAGCATTTT. Protein: CAISDVGGQPQHF.

Worth noting for this clonotype: This may stem from a read error, because a much larger clone lies one nucleotide away. The chain combines TRBV6-2 or TRBV6-3 with TRBJ2-1; D is unclear. The CDR3 length is 11 residues. Germline-derived CDR1 and CDR2 are MNHEY and SVGEGT. V was pared by 7 bases and J by 8 bases, with 9 bases between. In DNA form, the CDR3 reads TGTGCCAGCAAGCGCGACGATGAGCAGTTCTTC. This translates into CASKRDDEQFF.

The chain is built from TRBV4-3 and TRBJ2-6; possibly TRBD2 for D (7 bases). The V and J ends lost 7 bases and 2 bases respectively, with 12 bases between them. CDR1 is LGHNA, CDR2 YSLEER, per germline. The CDR3 has 15 amino acids. The CDR3 coding sequence is TGCGCCAGCACAAGGGGGGGCGCTGGGGCCAACGTCCTGACTTTC. Amino acids: CASTRGGAGANVLTF.

Notes on this clonotype: This may be a read error: a much more frequent sequence differs by one nucleotide. V gene TRBV6-1 combines with J gene TRBJ1-3; perhaps TRBD1 as D (5 bases). CDR1 is MNHNS, CDR2 SASEGT, per germline. The CDR3 loop spans 15 amino acids. V lost 9 bases, J lost 3 bases, and 18 bases lay in between. The CDR3 spells CARSPLRDGGNTIYF. The CDR3 DNA reads TGTGCCAGAAGCCCCCTCCGGGACGGTGGAAACACCATATATTTT.

With respect to this clonotype: This clone may be a read error of a much larger clone one base away. V usage is TRBV29-1 and J usage is TRBJ1-1; TRBD1 matches 8 bases. This CDR3 has 13 amino acids. Germline CDR1 SQVTM, CDR2 ANQGSEA. This CDR3 reads CSATTGVGTVAFF. The CDR3 bases are TGCAGCGCGACGACAGGGGTTGGCACTGTAGCTTTCTTT.

Concerning this clonotype: The final CDR3 position lacks the conserved phenylalanine or tryptophan, pointing to a likely read error. The chain has TRBV11-3 and TRBJ2-1; TRBD2 might be the D (6 bases). V was shortened by 6 bases and J by 2 bases, with 17 bases between the two germline ends. Germline V gene data show CDR1 as SGHNT and CDR2 as YENEEA. There are 16 residues in the CDR3. CDR3 amino acids: CASSLRLTGAYNEQFL. The CDR3 coding sequence is TGTGCCAGCAGTCTTAGGCTAACGGGGGCCTACAATGAGCAGTTCTTA.

As to this clonotype: With a much larger clone just one base away, this may be a read error. The chain couples TRBV29-1 to TRBJ1-2; D call uncertain. V was shortened by 7 bases and J by 8 bases, with 17 bases between the two germline ends. The CDR3 runs to 12 residues. CDR1 is SQVTM and CDR2 is ANQGSEA in the germline V gene. This CDR3 is CSGDNGIGGYTF. The CDR3 region has the DNA TGCAGCGGCGACAATGGAATAGGAGGCTACACCTTC.

Note on this clonotype: At one boundary the junction diverges from the germline segment, which might be a read error. The rearrangement uses TRBV11-2 and TRBJ2-2; D tentatively fits TRBD1 or TRBD2 (5 bases each). CDR3 length: 15 residues. Germline loops: CDR1 SGHAT, CDR2 FQNNGV. The CDR3 coding sequence is TGTGCCAGCAGCTTCACAGGAGCGAACACCGGGGAGCTGTTATTT. It yields the protein CASSFTGANTGELLF. Full variable domain (rest looked up from reference TRBV11-2 and TRBJ2-2): EAGVAQSPRYKIIEKRQSVAFWCNPISGHATLYWYQQILGQGPKLLIQFQNNGVVDDSQLPKDRFSAERLKGVDSTLKIQPAKLEDSAVYLCASSFTGANTGELLFGEGSRLTVL.